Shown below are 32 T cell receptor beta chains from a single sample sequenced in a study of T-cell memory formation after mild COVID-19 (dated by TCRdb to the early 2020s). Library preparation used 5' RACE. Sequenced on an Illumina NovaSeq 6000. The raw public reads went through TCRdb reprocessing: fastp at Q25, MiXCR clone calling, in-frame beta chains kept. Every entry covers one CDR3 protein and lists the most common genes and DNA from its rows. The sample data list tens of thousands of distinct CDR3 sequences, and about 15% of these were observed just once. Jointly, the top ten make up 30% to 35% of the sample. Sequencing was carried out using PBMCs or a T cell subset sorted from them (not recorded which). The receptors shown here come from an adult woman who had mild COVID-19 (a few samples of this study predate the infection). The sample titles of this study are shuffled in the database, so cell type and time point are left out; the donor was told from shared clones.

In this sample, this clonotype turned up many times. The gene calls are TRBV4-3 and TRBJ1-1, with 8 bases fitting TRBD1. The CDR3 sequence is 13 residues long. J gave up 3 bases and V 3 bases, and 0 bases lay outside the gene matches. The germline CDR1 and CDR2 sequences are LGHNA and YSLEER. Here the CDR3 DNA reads TGCGCCAGCAGCCACAGGGGGCACACTGAAGCTTTCTTT. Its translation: CASSHRGHTEAFF.

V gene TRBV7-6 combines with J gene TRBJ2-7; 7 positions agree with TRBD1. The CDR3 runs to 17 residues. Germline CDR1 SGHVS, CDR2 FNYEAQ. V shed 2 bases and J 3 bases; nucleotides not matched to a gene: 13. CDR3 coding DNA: TGTGCCAGCAGCTTAAACGGGATCAACAGGGGCAACTACGAGCAGTACTTC. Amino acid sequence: CASSLNGINRGNYEQYF. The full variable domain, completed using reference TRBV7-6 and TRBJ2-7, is GAGVSQSPRYKVTKRGQDVALRCDPISGHVSLYWYRQALGQGPEFLTYFNYEAQQDKSGLPNDRFSAERPEGSISTLTIQRTEQRDSAMYRCASSLNGINRGNYEQYFGPGTRLTVT.

CDR3 in amino acids: CASSPLKILNTEAFF. The CDR3 bases are TGTGCCAGCAGCCCGCTCAAAATACTTAACACTGAAGCTTTCTTT. The chain links TRBV13 to TRBJ1-1; no reliable D call. The CDR3 covers 15 residues. The V end lost 5 bases, the J end lost 2 bases, and 15 bases lay between the germline ends. In germline, CDR1 is PRHDT, CDR2 FYEKMQ (reference sequence).

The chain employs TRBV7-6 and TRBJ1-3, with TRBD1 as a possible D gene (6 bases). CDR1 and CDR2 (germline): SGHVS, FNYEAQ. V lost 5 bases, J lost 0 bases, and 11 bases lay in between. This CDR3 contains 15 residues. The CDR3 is CASSPDRSSGNTIYF. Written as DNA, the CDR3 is TGTGCCAGCAGCCCAGACAGGAGCTCTGGAAACACCATATATTTT.

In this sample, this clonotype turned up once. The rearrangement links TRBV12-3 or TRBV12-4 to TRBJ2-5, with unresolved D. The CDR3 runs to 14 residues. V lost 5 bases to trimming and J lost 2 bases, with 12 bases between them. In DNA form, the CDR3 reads TGTGCCAGCAGTCCGAGGACCGGTCAAGAGACCCAGTACTTC. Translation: CASSPRTGQETQYF.

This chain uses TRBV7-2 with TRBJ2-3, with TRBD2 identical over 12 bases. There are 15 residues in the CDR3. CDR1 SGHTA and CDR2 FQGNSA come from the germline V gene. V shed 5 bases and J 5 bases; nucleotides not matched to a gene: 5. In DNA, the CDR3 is TGTGCCAGCAGCCCTAGCGGGGGGGCAGGAGATACGCAGTATTTT. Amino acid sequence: CASSPSGGAGDTQYF.

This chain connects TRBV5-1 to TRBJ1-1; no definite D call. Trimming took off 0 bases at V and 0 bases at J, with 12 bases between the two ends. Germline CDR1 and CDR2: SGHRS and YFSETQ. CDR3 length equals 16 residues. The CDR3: CASSLAAGVLNTEAFF. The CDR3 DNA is TGCGCCAGCAGCTTGGCCGCTGGGGTCCTGAACACTGAAGCTTTCTTT.

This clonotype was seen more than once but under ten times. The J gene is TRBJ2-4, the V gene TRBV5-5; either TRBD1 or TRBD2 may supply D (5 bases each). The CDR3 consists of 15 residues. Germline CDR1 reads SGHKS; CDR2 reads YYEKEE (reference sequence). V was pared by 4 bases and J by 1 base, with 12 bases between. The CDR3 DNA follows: TGTGCCAGCAGCCAGCTGGGGGAGGCCAAAAACATTCAGTACTTC. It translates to CASSQLGEAKNIQYF.

CDR3 DNA sequence: TGCAGCGCAAACACAGGGTCCTACGAGCAGTACTTC. It specifies CSANTGSYEQYF. The J gene is TRBJ2-7, the V gene TRBV29-1, with a tentative D call TRBD1 (6 bases). Germline V gene lookup returns CDR1 SQVTM and CDR2 ANQGSEA. The CDR3 spans 12 residues. Trimming left V 7 bases short and J 1 base short, with 11 bases between.

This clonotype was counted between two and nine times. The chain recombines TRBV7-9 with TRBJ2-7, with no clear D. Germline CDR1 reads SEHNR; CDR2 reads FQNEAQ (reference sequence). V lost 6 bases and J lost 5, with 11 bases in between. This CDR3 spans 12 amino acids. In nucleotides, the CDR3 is TGTGCCAGCAGAGGGCCTCAGGACGAGCAGTACTTC. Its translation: CASRGPQDEQYF.

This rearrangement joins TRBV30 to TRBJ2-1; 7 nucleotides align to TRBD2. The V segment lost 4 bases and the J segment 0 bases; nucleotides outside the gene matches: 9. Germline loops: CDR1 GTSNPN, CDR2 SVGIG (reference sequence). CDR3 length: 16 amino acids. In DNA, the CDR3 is TGTGCCTGGACCCCCGGCGGGAGAGGCTCCTACAATGAGCAGTTCTTC. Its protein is CAWTPGGRGSYNEQFF.

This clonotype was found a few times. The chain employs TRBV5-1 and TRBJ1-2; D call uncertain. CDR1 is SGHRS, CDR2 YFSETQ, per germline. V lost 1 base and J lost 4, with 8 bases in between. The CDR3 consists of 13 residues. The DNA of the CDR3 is TGCGCCAGCAGCTTGTCCTCCGCCTATGGCTACACCTTC. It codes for CASSLSSAYGYTF.

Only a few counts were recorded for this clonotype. The CDR3 bases are TGCGCCAGCAGCCAAGAGTGGGGACAGGGCCTGAGGGAGCAGTACTTC. As protein: CASSQEWGQGLREQYF. This sequence joins TRBV4-1 and TRBJ2-7; 9 bases are a match to TRBD1. This CDR3 is 16 amino acids long. From germline, CDR1 is MGHRA and CDR2 YSYEKL. Germline trimming cut 0 bases from V and 7 bases from J; bases unmatched to any gene: 10.

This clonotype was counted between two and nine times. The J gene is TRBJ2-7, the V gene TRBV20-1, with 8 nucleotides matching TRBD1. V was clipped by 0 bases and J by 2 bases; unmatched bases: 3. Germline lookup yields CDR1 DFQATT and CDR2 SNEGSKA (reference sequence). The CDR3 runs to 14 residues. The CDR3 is CSARDRDRTYEQYF. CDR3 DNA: TGCAGTGCTAGAGATAGGGACAGGACCTACGAGCAGTACTTC.

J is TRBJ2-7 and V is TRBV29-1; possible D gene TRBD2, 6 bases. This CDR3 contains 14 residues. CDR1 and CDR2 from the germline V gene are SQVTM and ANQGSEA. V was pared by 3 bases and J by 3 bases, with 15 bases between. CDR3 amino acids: CSVERDSSSYEQYF. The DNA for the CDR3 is TGCAGCGTTGAGCGGGACTCCTCGAGCTACGAGCAGTACTTC.

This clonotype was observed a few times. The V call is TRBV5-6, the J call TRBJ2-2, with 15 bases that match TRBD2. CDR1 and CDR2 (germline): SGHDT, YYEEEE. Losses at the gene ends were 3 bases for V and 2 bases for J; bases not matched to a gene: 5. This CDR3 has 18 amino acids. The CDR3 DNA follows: TGTGCCAGCAGCTCGCGGACTAGCGGGGGGGCTAACACCGGGGAGCTGTTTTTT. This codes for CASSSRTSGGANTGELFF.

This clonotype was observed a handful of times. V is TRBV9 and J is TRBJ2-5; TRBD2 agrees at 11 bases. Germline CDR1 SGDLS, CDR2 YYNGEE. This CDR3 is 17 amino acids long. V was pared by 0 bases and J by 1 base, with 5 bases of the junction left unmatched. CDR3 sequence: CASSVGTGTSGQETQYF. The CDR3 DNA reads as TGTGCCAGCAGCGTAGGCACAGGGACTAGCGGCCAAGAGACCCAGTACTTC.

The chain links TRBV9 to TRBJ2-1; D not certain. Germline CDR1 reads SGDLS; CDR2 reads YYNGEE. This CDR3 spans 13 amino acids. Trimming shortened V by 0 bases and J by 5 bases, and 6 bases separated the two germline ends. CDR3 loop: CASSVEANNEQFF. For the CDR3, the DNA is TGTGCCAGCAGCGTAGAGGCGAACAATGAGCAGTTCTTC. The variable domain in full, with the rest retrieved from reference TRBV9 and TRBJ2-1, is DSGVTQTPKHLITATGQRVTLRCSPRSGDLSVYWYQQSLDQGLQFLIQYYNGEERAKGNILERFSAQQFPDLHSELNLSSLELGDSALYFCASSVEANNEQFFGPGTRLTVL.

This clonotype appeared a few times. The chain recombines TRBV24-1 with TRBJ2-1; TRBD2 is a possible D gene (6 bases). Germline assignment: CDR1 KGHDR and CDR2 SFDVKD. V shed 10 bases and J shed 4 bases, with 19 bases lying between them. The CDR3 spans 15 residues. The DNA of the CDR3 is TGTGCCACGGCCCCTAGTAGCGGACTTTACAATGAGCAGTTCTTC. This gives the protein CATAPSSGLYNEQFF.

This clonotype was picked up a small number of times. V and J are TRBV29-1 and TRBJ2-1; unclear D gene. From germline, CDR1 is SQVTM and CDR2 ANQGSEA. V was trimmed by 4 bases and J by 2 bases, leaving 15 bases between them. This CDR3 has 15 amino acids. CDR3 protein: CSVVGFSGAYNEQFF. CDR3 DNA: TGCAGCGTTGTCGGGTTCTCTGGTGCCTACAATGAGCAGTTCTTC.

The CDR3 is CASSGTSSYEQYF. CDR3 sequence (DNA): TGTGCCAGCAGCGGTACTAGCTCCTACGAGCAGTACTTC. The genes are TRBV7-9 and TRBJ2-7, with D perhaps TRBD2 (5 bases). V was pared by 5 bases and J by 0 bases, with 8 bases between. Per germline, CDR1 SEHNR and CDR2 FQNEAQ (reference sequence). This CDR3 is 13 amino acids long.

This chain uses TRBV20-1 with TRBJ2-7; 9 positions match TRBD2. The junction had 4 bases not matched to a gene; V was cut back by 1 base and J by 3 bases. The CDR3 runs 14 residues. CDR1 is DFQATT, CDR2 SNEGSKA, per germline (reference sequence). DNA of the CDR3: TGCAGTGCTAGAGGGCTAGCGGGATTCTACGAGCAGTACTTC. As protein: CSARGLAGFYEQYF.

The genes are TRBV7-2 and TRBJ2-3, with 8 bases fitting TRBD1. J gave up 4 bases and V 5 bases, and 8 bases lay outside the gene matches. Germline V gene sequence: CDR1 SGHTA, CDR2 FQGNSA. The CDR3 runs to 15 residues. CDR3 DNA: TGTGCCAGCAGCCCCGGGACAGGCTATGCAGATACGCAGTATTTT. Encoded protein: CASSPGTGYADTQYF. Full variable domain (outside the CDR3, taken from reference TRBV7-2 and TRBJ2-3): GAGVSQSPSNKVTEKGKDVELRCDPISGHTALYWYRQSLGQGLEFLIYFQGNSAPDKSGLPSDRFSAERTGGSVSTLTIQRTQQEDSAVYLCASSPGTGYADTQYFGPGTRLTVL.

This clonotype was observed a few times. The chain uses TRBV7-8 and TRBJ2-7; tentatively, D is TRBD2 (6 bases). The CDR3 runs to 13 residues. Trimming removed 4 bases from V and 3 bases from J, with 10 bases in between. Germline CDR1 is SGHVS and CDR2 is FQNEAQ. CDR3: CASSSTGLYEQYF. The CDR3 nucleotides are TGTGCCAGCAGCTCAACGGGACTCTACGAGCAGTACTTC.

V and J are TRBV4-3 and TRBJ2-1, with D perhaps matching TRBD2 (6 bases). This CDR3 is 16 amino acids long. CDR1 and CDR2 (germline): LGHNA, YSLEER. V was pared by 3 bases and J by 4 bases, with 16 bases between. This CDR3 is CASSQRGPSEYNEQFF. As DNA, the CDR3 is TGCGCCAGCAGCCAGCGAGGGCCTAGCGAATACAATGAGCAGTTCTTC.

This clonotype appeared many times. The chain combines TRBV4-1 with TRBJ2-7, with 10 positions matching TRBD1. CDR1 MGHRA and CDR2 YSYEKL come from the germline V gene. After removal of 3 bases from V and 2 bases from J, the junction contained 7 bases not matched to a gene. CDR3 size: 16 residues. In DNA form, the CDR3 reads TGCGCCAGCAGCCAGGGCCCCGGGACAGGGGCCTACGAGCAGTACTTC. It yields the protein CASSQGPGTGAYEQYF.

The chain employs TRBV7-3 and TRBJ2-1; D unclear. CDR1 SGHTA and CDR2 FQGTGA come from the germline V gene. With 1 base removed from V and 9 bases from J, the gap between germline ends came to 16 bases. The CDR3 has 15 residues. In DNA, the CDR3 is TGTGCCAGCAGCTTAATGGGGTTGGGTCGCAGTGAGCAGTTCTTC. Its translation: CASSLMGLGRSEQFF.

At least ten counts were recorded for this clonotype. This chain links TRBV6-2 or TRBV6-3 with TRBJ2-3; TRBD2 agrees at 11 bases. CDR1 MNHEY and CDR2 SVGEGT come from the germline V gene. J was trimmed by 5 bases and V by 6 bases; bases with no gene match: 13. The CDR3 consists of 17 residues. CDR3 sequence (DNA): TGTGCCAGCAGCGACACCGTAGCGGGAGGGCCAGGAGATACGCAGTATTTT. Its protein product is CASSDTVAGGPGDTQYF.

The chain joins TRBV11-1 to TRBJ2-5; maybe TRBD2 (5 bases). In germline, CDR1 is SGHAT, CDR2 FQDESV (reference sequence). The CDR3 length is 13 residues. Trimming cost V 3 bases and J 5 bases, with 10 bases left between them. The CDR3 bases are TGTGCCAGCAGCTTCTGGCGAGGGGAGACCCAGTACTTC. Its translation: CASSFWRGETQYF.

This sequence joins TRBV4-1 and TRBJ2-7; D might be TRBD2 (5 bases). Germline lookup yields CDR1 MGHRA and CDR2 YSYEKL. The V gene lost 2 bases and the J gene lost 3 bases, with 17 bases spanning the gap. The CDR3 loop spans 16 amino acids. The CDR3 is CASSQSEVGLYYEQYF. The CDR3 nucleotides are TGCGCCAGCAGCCAATCGGAGGTGGGATTGTACTACGAGCAGTACTTC.

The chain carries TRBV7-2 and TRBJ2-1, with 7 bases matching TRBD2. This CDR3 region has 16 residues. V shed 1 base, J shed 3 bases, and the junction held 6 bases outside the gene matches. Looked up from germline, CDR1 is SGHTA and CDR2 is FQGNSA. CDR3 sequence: CASSLVIQRGYNEQFF. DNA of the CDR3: TGTGCCAGCAGCTTAGTAATCCAGCGGGGCTACAATGAGCAGTTCTTC.

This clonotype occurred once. The CDR3 here is CASSAAVRSTNSPLHF. CDR3 coding DNA: TGTGCCAGTAGTGCGGCTGTAAGGTCGACTAATTCACCCCTCCACTTT. The gene calls are TRBV19 and TRBJ1-6, with D unresolved. V was cut by 5 bases and J by 6 bases, with 17 bases left in between. There are 16 residues in the CDR3. Germline V gene data show CDR1 as LNHDA and CDR2 as SQIVND (reference sequence).